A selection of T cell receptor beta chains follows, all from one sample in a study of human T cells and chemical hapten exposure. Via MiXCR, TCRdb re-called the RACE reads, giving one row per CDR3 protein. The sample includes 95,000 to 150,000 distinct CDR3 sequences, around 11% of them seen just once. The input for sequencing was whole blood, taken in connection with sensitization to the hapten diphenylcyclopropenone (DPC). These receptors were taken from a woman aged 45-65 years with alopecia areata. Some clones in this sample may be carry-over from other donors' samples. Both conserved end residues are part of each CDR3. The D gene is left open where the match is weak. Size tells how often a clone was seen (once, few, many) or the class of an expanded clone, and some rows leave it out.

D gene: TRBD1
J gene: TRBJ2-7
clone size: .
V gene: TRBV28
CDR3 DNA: TGTGCCAGCACCAGTCCCGGGGGACAGGGATCATACGAGCAGTACTTC
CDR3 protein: CASTSPGGQGSYEQYF

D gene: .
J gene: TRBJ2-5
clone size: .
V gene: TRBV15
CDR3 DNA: TGTGCCACCAGCAGAGGTAGACCAGGGACCGGGGAAAGAGAGACCCAGTACTTC
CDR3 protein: CATSRGRPGTGERETQYF

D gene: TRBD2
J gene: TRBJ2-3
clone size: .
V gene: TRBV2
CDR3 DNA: TGTGCCAGCAGGGAACTAGCGGGGGAATTAGATACGCAGTATTTT
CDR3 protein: CASRELAGELDTQYF

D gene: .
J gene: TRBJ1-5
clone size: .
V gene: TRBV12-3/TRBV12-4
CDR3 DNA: TGTGCCAGCAGTTCCGGGACACAGTCCCAGCCCCAGCATTTT
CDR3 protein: CASSSGTQSQPQHF

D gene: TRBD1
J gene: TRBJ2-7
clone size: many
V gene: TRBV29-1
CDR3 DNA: TGCAGCGCCCGGACAGGGGGCTCCTACGAGCAGTACTTC
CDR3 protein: CSARTGGSYEQYF

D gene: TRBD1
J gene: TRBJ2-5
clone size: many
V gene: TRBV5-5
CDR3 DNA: TGTGCCAGCAGAGTGGACAGGGGGCTTCAAGAGACCCAGTACTTC
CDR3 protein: CASRVDRGLQETQYF

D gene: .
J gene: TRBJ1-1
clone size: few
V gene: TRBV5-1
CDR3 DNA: TGCGCCAGCAGCACACAGGCCAACACTGAAGCTTTCTTT
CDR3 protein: CASSTQANTEAFF

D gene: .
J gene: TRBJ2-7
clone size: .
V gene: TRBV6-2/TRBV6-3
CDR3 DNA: TGTGCCAGCAGTTACACCCCCTACGAGCAGTACTTC
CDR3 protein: CASSYTPYEQYF

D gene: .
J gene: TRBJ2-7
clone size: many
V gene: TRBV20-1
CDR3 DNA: TGCAGTGCTAGAGATCCTCGCGGGGGCCTTTCCTACGAGCAGTACTTC
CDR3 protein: CSARDPRGGLSYEQYF

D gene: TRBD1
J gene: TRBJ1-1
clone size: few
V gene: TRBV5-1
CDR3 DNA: TGCGCCAGCAGCTTTGCCGGGACAGGGAACACTGAAGCTTTCTTT
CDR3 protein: CASSFAGTGNTEAFF

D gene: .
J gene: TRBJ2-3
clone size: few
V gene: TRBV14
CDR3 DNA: TGTGCCAGCAGCCAAGATAGACTAGGCGCGCAGTATTTT
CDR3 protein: CASSQDRLGAQYF

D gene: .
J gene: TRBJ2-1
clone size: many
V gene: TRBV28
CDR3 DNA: TGTGCCAGCAGCACCGGGACACCCAACAATGAGCAGTTCTTC
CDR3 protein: CASSTGTPNNEQFF

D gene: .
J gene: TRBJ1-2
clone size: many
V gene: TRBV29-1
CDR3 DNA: TGCAGCGTTGAAGATCTGGGGGACTTTAACTATGGCTACACCTTC
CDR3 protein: CSVEDLGDFNYGYTF

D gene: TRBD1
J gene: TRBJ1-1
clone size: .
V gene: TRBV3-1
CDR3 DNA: TGTGCCAGCAGCCAACACAGGGGGCTATTGTTAGGTCAAGCTTTCTTT
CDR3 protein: CASSQHRGLLLGQAFF

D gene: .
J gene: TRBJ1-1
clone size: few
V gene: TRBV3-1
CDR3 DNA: TGTGCCAGCAGCCAACGAACAGCAAGGGGCACTGAAGCTTTCTTT
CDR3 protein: CASSQRTARGTEAFF

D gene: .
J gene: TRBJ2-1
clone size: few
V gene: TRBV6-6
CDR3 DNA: TGTGCCAGCAGGGACAGATCGACCTACAATGAGCAGTTCTTC
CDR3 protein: CASRDRSTYNEQFF

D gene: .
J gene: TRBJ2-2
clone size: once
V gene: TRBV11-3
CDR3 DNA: TGTGCCAGCAGCTTAAGGAGGGGTAGCACCGGGGAGCTGTTTTTT
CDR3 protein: CASSLRRGSTGELFF

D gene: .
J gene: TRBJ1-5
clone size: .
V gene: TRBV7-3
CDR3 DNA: TGTGCCAGCAGCTTGGGACCAGAGTCCACAGGCAATCAGCCCCAGCATTTT
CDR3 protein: CASSLGPESTGNQPQHF

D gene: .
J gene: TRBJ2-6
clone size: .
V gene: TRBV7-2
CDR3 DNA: TGTGCCAGCAGCCCGCAACGGGCCTTAAGCTCTGGGGCCAACGTCCTGACTTTC
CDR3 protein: CASSPQRALSSGANVLTF

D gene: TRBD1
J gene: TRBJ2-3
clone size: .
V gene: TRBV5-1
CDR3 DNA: TGCGCCAGCAGCTCGGGACAGATCACAGATACGCAGTATTTT
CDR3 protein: CASSSGQITDTQYF

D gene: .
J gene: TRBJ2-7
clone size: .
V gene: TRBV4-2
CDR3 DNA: TGTGCCAGCGGGGAGGCCCACGAGCAGTACTTC
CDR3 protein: CASGEAHEQYF

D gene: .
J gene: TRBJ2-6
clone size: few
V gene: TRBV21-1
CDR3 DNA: TGTGCCAGCAGCAAAGATAAGGCACCGAGCTCTGGGGCCAACGTCCTGACTTTC
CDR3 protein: CASSKDKAPSSGANVLTF

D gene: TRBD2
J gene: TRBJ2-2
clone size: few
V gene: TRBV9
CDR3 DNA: TGTGCCAGCAGCGTAGAATCGGCTAGCGGTCCTAAGGGGGAGCTGTTTTTT
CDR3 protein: CASSVESASGPKGELFF

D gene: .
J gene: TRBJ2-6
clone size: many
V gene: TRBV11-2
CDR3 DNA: TGTGCCAGCAGCTTAGCTGGAGAGATCGTCCTGACTTTC
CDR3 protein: CASSLAGEIVLTF

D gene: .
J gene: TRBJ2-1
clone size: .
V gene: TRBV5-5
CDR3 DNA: TGTGCCAGCAGCTTGATATGGAATGAGCAGTTCTTC
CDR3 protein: CASSLIWNEQFF

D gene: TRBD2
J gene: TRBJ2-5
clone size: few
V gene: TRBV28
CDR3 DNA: TGTGCCAGCTTCCCGGGGGGGACCCAAGAGACCCAGTACTTC
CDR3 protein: CASFPGGTQETQYF

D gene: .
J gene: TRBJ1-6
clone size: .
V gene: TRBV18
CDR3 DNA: TGTGCCAGCTCACCGTCCGGCCGATCACCCCTCCACTTT
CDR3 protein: CASSPSGRSPLHF

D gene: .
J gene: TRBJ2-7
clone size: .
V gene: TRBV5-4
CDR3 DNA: TGTGCCAGCAGCTTGAAGGGGGGGTCCTACGAGCAGTACTTC
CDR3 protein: CASSLKGGSYEQYF

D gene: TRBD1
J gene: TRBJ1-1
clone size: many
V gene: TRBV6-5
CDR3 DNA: TGTGCCAGCAGGGGACAGGTCTTGAACACTGAAGCTTTCTTT
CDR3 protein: CASRGQVLNTEAFF

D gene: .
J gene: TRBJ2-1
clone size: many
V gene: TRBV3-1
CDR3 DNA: TGTGCCAGCAGCCAAGTTGGGTTGGAGCAGTTCTTC
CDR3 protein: CASSQVGLEQFF

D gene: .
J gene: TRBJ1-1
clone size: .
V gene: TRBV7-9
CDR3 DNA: TGTGCCAGCAGCTTAGCTTTGGGGGCAGACCTTAGGGCTGAAGCTTTCTTT
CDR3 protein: CASSLALGADLRAEAFF

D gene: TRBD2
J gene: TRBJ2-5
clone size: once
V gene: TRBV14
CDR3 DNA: TGTGCCAGCAGCCAAGGACTAGCGGGTCGAACCCAGTACTTC
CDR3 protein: CASSQGLAGRTQYF

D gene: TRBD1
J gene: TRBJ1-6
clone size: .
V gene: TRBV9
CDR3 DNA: TGTGCCAGCAGCCCGGGGACAGGCGGCACCCTCCACTTT
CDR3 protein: CASSPGTGGTLHF

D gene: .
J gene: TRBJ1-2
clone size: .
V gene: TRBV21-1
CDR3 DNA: TGTGCCAGCAGCAAATTCATTCTGGACAGGTTTAACTATGGCTACACCTTC
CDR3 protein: CASSKFILDRFNYGYTF

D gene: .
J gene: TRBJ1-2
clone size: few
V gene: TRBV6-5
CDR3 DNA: TGTGCCAGCAGTCCGGGACTCACGGCAGACTATGGCTACACCTTC
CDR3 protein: CASSPGLTADYGYTF

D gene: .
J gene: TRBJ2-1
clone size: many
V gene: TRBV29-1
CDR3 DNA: TGCAGCGTTGAAACCGGACTATCCTACAATGAGCAGTTCTTC
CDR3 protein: CSVETGLSYNEQFF

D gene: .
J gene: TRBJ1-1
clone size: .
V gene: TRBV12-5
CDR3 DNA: TGTGCTAGTGGTTTGGGAGATACCTCCAACACTGAAGCTTTCTTT
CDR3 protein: CASGLGDTSNTEAFF

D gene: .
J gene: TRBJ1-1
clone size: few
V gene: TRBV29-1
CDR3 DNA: TGCAGCGCCACGGGGGTTGAAGCTTTCTTT
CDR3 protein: CSATGVEAFF

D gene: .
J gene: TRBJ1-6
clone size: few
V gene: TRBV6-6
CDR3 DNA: TGTGCCAGCAGATTAACGACAGATCCTAATTCACCCCTCCACTTT
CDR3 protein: CASRLTTDPNSPLHF

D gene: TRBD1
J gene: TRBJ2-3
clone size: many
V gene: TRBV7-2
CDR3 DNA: TGTGCCAGCAGCTCCGACAGGGCGGCAGATACGCAGTATTTT
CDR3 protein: CASSSDRAADTQYF

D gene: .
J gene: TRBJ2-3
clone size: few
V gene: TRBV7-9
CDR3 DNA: TGTGCCAGCAGCGCAAGATCGACAAGGGCAGATACGCAGTATTTT
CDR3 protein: CASSARSTRADTQYF

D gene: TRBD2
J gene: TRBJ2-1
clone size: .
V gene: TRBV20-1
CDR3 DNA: TGCAGTGCTAGAGATCCCTCGGGGGGGGCTTACAATGAGCAGTTCTTC
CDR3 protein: CSARDPSGGAYNEQFF

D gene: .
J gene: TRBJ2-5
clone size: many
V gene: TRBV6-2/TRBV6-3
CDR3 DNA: TGTGCCAGCAGTCACGGGACCCAAGAGACCCAGTACTTC
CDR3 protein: CASSHGTQETQYF

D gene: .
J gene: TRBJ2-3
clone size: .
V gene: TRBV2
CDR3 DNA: TGTGCCAGCAGTGTCACACAAGATACGCAGTATTTT
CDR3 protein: CASSVTQDTQYF

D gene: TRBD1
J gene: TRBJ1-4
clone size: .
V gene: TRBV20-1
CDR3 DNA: TGCAGTGCTAGAGGTCGACAGGGGGCGGCTCAACTGTTTTTT
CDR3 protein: CSARGRQGAAQLFF

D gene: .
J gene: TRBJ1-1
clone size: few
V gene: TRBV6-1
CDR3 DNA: TGTGCCAGCAGTGTAAGCACTGAAGCTTTCTTT
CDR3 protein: CASSVSTEAFF

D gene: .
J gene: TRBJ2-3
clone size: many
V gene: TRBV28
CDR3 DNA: TGTGCCAGCAGTTTATCACGCGGGGGCACAGATACGCAGTATTTT
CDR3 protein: CASSLSRGGTDTQYF

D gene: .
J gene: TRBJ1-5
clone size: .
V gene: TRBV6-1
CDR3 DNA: TGTGCCAGCAGTGAATTACGGGACGGACATTTCAATCAGCCCCAGCATTTT
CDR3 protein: CASSELRDGHFNQPQHF

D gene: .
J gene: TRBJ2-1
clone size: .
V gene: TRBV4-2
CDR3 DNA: TGTGCCAGCAGCCTTTCCAGCGTCAATGAGCAGTTCTTC
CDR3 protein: CASSLSSVNEQFF

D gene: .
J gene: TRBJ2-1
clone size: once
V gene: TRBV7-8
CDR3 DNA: TGTGCCAGCACCCGGACTCCCACGGATGAGCAGTTCTTC
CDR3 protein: CASTRTPTDEQFF

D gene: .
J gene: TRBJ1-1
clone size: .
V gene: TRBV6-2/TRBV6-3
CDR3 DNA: TGTGCCAGCAGTTTGTCTTCATTCTCTGAAGCTTTCTTT
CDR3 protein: CASSLSSFSEAFF

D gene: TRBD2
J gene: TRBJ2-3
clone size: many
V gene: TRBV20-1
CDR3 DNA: TGCAGTGCTAGCGGGAGGGTCACAGATACGCAGTATTTT
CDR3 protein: CSASGRVTDTQYF

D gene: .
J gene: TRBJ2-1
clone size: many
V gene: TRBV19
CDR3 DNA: TGTGCCAGTAGTATAGGGGATCTCCCCTCCTACAATGAGCAGTTCTTC
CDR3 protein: CASSIGDLPSYNEQFF

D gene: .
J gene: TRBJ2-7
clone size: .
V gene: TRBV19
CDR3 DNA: TGTGCCAGTAGTCCATCGACAGAATTCTACGAGCAGTACTTC
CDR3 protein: CASSPSTEFYEQYF

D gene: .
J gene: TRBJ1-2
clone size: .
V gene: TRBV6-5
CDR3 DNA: TGTGCCAGCAGCGCGAACAGCTATGGCTACACCTTC
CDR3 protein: CASSANSYGYTF

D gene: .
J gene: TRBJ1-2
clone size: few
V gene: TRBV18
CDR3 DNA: TGTGCCAGCTCAACACAGTTCTATGGCTACACCTTC
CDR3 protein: CASSTQFYGYTF

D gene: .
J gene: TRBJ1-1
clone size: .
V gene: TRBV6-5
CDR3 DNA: TGTGCCAGCAGTTACTCGCGAGACTCCAGTGAAGCTTTCTTT
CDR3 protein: CASSYSRDSSEAFF

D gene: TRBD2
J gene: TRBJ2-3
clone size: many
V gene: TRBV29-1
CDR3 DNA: TGCAGCGTTGTAACTAGCGGGGACAGGAGCACAGATACGCAGTATTTT
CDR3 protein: CSVVTSGDRSTDTQYF

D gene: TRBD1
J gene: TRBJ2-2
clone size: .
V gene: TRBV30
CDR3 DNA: TGTGCCTGGAGTTACAGGGGACCCACCGGGGAGCTGTTTTTT
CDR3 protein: CAWSYRGPTGELFF